One sample yielded the 13 T cell receptor beta chains listed below, sequenced in a study of cytomegalovirus exposure and HLA in healthy donors. The PCR contained 60 Vbeta and 13 Jbeta primers. Repertoires were generated with immunoSEQ multiplex PCR, while TCRdb's copy carries only in-frame clones and drops some. The table for this sample gives around 210,000 clones. The sequenced material came from PBMCs. These TCRs come from a girl aged 2 to 10 in good health and CMV-seropositive.

The V and J genes are TRBV28 and TRBJ2-3, with unresolved D. Germline CDR1 reads MDHEN; CDR2 reads SYDVKM. V was shortened by 3 bases and J by 0 bases, with 10 bases between the two germline ends. This CDR3 comprises 15 residues. CDR3 sequence reads: CASSFGQASTDTQYF. For the CDR3, the DNA is TGTGCCAGCAGTTTTGGGCAGGCCAGCACAGATACGCAGTATTTT.

The rearrangement links TRBV6-5 to TRBJ1-1; D remains unclear. CDR3 length: 13 amino acids. V lost 5 bases and J lost 5, with 12 bases in between. CDR1 is MNHEY and CDR2 is SVGAGI in the germline V gene. This chain's CDR3 is CASSRLTETEAFF. The CDR3 bases are TGTGCCAGCAGTAGGCTGACGGAGACTGAAGCTTTCTTT.

The rearrangement joins TRBV28 to TRBJ1-1; D uncertain. Trimming pared 6 bases from V and 1 base from J, leaving 3 bases between. Germline loops: CDR1 MDHEN, CDR2 SYDVKM. The CDR3 sequence is 11 residues long. The CDR3 nucleotides read TGTGCCAGCAGCTGGAACACTGAAGCTTTCTTT. It yields the protein CASSWNTEAFF.

This chain links TRBV5-4 with TRBJ1-5, with TRBD1 matching 8 bases. J was trimmed by 0 bases and V by 2 bases; bases with no gene match: 13. This CDR3 comprises 19 residues. Per the germline V gene, CDR1 is SGHNT and CDR2 is YYREEE (reference sequence). CDR3 in DNA: TGTGCCAGCAGCTTTGTGCCAGGGGGCCATGGTTATAGCAATCAGCCCCAGCATTTT. Its translation is CASSFVPGGHGYSNQPQHF.

The chain recombines TRBV28 with TRBJ2-6; possibly TRBD1 for D (6 bases). V was trimmed by 5 bases and J by 0 bases, leaving 17 bases between them. The CDR3 runs 18 residues. The germline CDR1 and CDR2 sequences are MDHEN and SYDVKM. The CDR3 nucleotides are TGTGCCAGCAGTCCCCCAGTCAGGGGTCGCTCTGGGGCCAACGTCCTGACTTTC. Its protein is CASSPPVRGRSGANVLTF.

The chain recombines TRBV5-6 with TRBJ2-7; 10 bases line up with TRBD2. The CDR3 is 17 residues long. J was trimmed by 0 bases and V by 5 bases; bases with no gene match: 11. Germline-derived CDR1 and CDR2 are SGHDT and YYEEEE. This chain's CDR3 is CASSRRGLARSSYEQYF. Written as DNA, the CDR3 is TGTGCCAGCAGTCGTCGGGGACTAGCGCGTTCCTCCTACGAGCAGTACTTC.

The V gene is TRBV11-2, the J gene TRBJ2-7; no firm D call. The germline CDR1 and CDR2 sequences are SGHAT and FQNNGV. The CDR3 totals 13 residues. V shed 3 bases and J shed 6 bases, with 12 bases lying between them. CDR3 region: CASSLPTLLEQYF. The DNA for the CDR3 is TGTGCCAGCAGCTTGCCGACATTACTCGAGCAGTACTTC.

As for this clone: Relative to the germline gene, one junction end is altered; a read error may explain this. The rearrangement uses TRBV7-7 and TRBJ2-4, with TRBD1 as a possible D gene (7 bases). Germline CDR1 is SSHAT and CDR2 is FNYEAQ (reference sequence). The CDR3 loop spans 19 amino acids. The CDR3, as DNA: TGTGCTAGCAGCTTAGCGGAGGAGACAGGGACCTTAGCCAAAAACATTCAGTACTTC. Encoded protein: CASSLAEETGTLAKNIQYF.

The genes are TRBV28 and TRBJ1-5; tentatively, D is TRBD1 (5 bases). Germline V gene data show CDR1 as MDHEN and CDR2 as SYDVKM. CDR3 size: 16 residues. Trimming stripped 5 bases from V and 2 bases from J, with 16 bases between. The chain's CDR3 is CASSASLGVGNQPQHF. The CDR3 DNA is TGTGCCAGCAGTGCCTCGTTAGGGGTGGGCAATCAGCCCCAGCATTTT.

CDR3 sequence (DNA): TGTGCCAGTACCCTCACAGGGAGCTATTTTGGAAAACTGTTTTTT. Encoded protein: CASTLTGSYFGKLFF. This chain joins TRBV19 and TRBJ1-4, with D possibly TRBD1 on 6 matching bases. The CDR3 loop spans 15 amino acids. From germline, CDR1 is LNHDA and CDR2 SQIVND (reference sequence). V shed 7 bases and J shed 10 bases, with 22 bases lying between them.

V usage is TRBV2 and J usage is TRBJ2-5; D perhaps matches TRBD2 (6 bases). Trimming took 8 bases from V and 7 from J, leaving 26 bases between them. The germline V gene has CDR1 SNHLY and CDR2 FYNNEI. CDR3 length equals 16 residues. The CDR3 region is CASSPEGTSLGGTQYF. The DNA for the CDR3 is TGTGCCAGCTCCCCGGAGGGGACTTCATTGGGGGGGACCCAGTACTTC.

The chain carries TRBV19 and TRBJ1-1; D ambiguous. This CDR3 is built from 14 residues. V lost 8 bases, J lost 7 bases, and 20 bases lay in between. Looked up from germline, CDR1 is LNHDA and CDR2 is SQIVND (reference sequence). CDR3 nucleotides: TGTGCCAGTTCCAAAAGCCCAAAAGCAAGTGAAGCTTTCTTT. It is translated as CASSKSPKASEAFF.

The chain joins TRBV5-1 to TRBJ2-1; perhaps TRBD1 as D (5 bases). V was pared by 2 bases and J by 8 bases, with 8 bases between. CDR3 size: 12 residues. From germline, CDR1 is SGHRS and CDR2 YFSETQ. The CDR3 spells CASSFSGYEQFF. In nucleotides, the CDR3 is TGCGCCAGCAGCTTCTCAGGGTATGAGCAGTTCTTC. Looking up the rest from reference TRBV5-1 and TRBJ2-1 gives the full variable domain: KAGVTQTPRYLIKTRGQQVTLSCSPISGHRSVSWYQQTPGQGLQFLFEYFSETQRNKGNFPGRFSGRQFSNSRSEMNVSTLELGDSALYLCASSFSGYEQFFGPGTRLTVL.